This T cell receptor (beta chain) was identified in a study of memory CD4+ T cells and cytomegalovirus serostatus. Study observations and caveats: Of 150 to 200 reported CMV TCRbeta sequences, under 70 were found in memory CD4+ repertoires. Suggested: most of the CMV-linked TCR signature lies in CD4+ memory cells.

Per the original methods: Out-of-frame sequences were removed, leaving about 2,300,000 distinct TCRbeta sequences. Sequencing was performed with immunoSEQ multiplex PCR; in TCRdb, only in-frame clones are kept and a portion is missing. The D gene and trimming were derived from the DNA, and the V and J assignments and clone size from that table. This table has about 40,000 clones, about 82% appearing once. Single viable CD3+CD4+CD8-CD45RO+ cells were sorted as the memory CD4+ T cells. CMV serostatus came from serum IgG against pp150, pp28, p38, p52. Remarks on this clone: Its antigen is still unknown.

Germline lookup yields CDR1 MNHEY and CDR2 SMNVEV (reference sequence). V dropped 8 bases and J dropped 3; count of bases not matched to a gene: 9. This CDR3 spans 15 amino acids. The chain employs TRBV27 and TRBJ2-1, with 8 bases lining up with TRBD1. The sample taken for sequencing was memory CD4+ T cells from blood. The sequence was obtained from an adult in good health and CMV-seronegative. The CDR3 nucleotides read TGTGCCAGCTCCAAGGGGACAGGCTTCTACAATGAGCAGTTCTTC. Translating it yields CASSKGTGFYNEQFF.